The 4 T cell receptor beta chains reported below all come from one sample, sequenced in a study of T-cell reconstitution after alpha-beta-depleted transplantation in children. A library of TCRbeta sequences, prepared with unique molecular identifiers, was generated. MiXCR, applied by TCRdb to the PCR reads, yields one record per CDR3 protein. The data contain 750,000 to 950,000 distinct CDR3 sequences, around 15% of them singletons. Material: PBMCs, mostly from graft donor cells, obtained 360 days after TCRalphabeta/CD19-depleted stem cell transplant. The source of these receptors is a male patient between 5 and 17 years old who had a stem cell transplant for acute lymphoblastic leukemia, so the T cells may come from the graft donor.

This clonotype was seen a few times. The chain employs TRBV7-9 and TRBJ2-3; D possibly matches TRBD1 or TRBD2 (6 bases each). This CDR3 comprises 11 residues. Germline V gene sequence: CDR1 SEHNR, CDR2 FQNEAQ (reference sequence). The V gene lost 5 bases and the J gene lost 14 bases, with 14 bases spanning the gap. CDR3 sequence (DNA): TGTGCCAGCAGCCCCGCGGGACATCCGTATTTT. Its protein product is CASSPAGHPYF.

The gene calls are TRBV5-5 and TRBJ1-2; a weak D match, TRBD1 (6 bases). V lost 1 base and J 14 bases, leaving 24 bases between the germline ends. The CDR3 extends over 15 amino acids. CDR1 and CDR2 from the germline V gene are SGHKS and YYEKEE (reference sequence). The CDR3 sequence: CASSLPLGGGPNGTF. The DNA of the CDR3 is TGTGCCAGCAGCTTGCCCCTCGGGGGGGGGCCGAATGGGACCTTC.

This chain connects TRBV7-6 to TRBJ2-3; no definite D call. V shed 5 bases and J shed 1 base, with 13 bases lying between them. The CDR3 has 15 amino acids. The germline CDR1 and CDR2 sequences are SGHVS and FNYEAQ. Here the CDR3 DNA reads TGTGCCAGCAGCCCCCCCTTAAGAGGCACAGATACGCAGTATTTT. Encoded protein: CASSPPLRGTDTQYF. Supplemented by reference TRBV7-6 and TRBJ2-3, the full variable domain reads GAGVSQSPRYKVTKRGQDVALRCDPISGHVSLYWYRQALGQGPEFLTYFNYEAQQDKSGLPNDRFSAERPEGSISTLTIQRTEQRDSAMYRCASSPPLRGTDTQYFGPGTRLTVL.

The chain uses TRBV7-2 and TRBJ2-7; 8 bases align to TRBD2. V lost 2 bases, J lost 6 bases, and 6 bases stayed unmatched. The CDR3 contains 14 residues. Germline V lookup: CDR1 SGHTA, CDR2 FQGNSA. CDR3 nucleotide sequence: TGTGCCAGCAGCTTATCGGGACTAGTTGGCGAGCAGTACTTC. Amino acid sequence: CASSLSGLVGEQYF.